This T cell receptor (beta chain) comes out of a study of regulatory T cells in long-lasting Graves disease. This clonotype was observed at least ten times. Noted time point: newly diagnosed GD, antithyroid drugs for less than 3 months. With RNA extracted from PBMCs as input, the TCR library was made. Trimming cost V 0 bases and J 6 bases; bases outside gene matches: 6. The CDR3 length is 18 residues. CDR1 and CDR2 (germline): KGHSH, LQKENI. TCR beta libraries were built with iRepertoire HTBI primers and Arm-PCR of CDR3 regions. Via MiXCR, TCRdb re-called the multiplex PCR reads, giving one row per CDR3 protein. The sample gives 380,000 or so distinct CDR3 sequences, 15% to 20% of which show up once; 20% to 25% is in the top ten. The sample was also linked to a second study, of T cells in Graves' hyperthyroidism and ophthalmopathy.

Specimen: peripheral blood mononuclear cells (PBMCs), collected at new diagnosis, from a patient treated with antithyroid drugs. V is TRBV18 and J is TRBJ2-1; TRBD2 matches at 15 bases. The receptor was isolated from a woman in her late teens or twenties with Graves disease. The CDR3 DNA reads TGTGCCAGCTCACCACCGGGACTAGCGGGGGGAAGAGGCAATGAGCAGTTCTTC. Translated, it gives CASSPPGLAGGRGNEQFF.